This T cell receptor (beta chain) was identified during a study of T cell therapy after organ transplantation (dated by TCRdb to about 2019). Context from the whole study: The therapy products consisted of autologous CMV-specific T cells grown in vitro for approximately two weeks using a peptide pool of 30 HLA class I and II CMV epitopes. Each patient got up to 6 T cell doses, given every 2 weeks, and was then monitored for about seven months after finishing therapy. Of the approximately ten patients, eight were classified as clinical responders and two were classified as nonresponders. The median number of CMV-specific T cells given to patients was 1.92 x 10^8, delivered over 2 to 6 intravenous infusions. Short-term post-therapy blood samples were obtained 4 to 8 weeks after therapy was completed. An open-label phase I trial of autologous CMV-specific adoptive T cell therapy in solid-organ transplant recipients was the basis for the study, which was a follow-up TRBV repertoire analysis. Long-term post-therapy samples were available for only about 80% of the 10 patients.

Interpreted using the paper, the time point label stands for: 4-8 weeks after completion of therapy. The patients had received solid-organ transplants and had cytomegalovirus that was drug-resistant/recurrent. Over eight trial participants were chosen for repertoire analysis on the basis of the availability of post-therapy peripheral blood mononuclear cells. A BD FACSAria III was used to sort viable CD3+CD8+CD4- lymphocytes from PBMCs. The Qiagen DNeasy Kit was used to extract genomic DNA from the sorted cells. The germline V gene gives CDR1 as SNHLY and CDR2 as FYNNEI. V is clipped by 1 base and J by 4 bases, and the sequence between their germline boundaries is 8 bases long. Including the terminal cysteine and phenylalanine, the CDR3 comprises 13 residues. The only DNA kept is the CDR3, 39 bases in frame from the first base. Using the immunoSEQ two-step, bias-controlled multiplex PCR assay, TRB CDR3 regions were amplified from genomic DNA. Sequencing of CDR3 libraries was carried out on an Illumina NextSeq 500. The study's processing was this. The immunoSEQ Analyzer platform handled the initial alignment and bioinformatics, which included bias normalization against synthetic CDR3 analogs. V, D and J gene annotation followed the IMGT database definitions. VDJtools version 1.1.10 and the R package tcR version 2.2.1.11 were used with default settings for further TRBV analyses. GLIPH analysis was done using default settings in version 1.0. For CDR3 sequences with at least 5 reads, significant changes in clonotype frequency were assessed with a 2-sided binomial test and Benjamini-Hochberg correction (alpha = 0.01). The immuneACCESS repertoire file appears here via TCRdb, limited to in-frame rearrangements. These files lack a portion of the clones; in checked studies, under half of the deficit traces to unresolved V genes, and the cause of the others is not known. V, J and clone size were drawn from that table, and D and trimming were deduced from the DNA. The sample has about 6,000 clones on record, approximately 74% of them singletons. The ten top clones hold approximately 30% of the sample.

Concerning this clone itself: This receptor's antigen is unknown. The input lacks base qualities; no much larger clone sits a single base away.

General findings and caveats noted by the study authors: The small number of expansions detected in nonresponders may reflect reduced sample coverage resulting from poor CD8+ T cell yield. The small cohort prevented assessing confounders such as concurrent antirejection and antiviral medications. Fold change in CD8 clonality after therapy was inversely correlated with pretherapy clonality, suggesting that less biased repertoires were more receptive to remodeling. Reconstitution after therapy appeared to involve both transferred clonotypes and endogenous clonotypes that were not detected in the therapy products. Before therapy, nonresponders had marked clonal expansions, and their repertoires changed minimally after therapy.

This specimen was CD8+ T cells from blood, taken after autologous CMV-specific T cell therapy. The clonotype originates from a human patient who had received a solid organ transplant and had CMV disease. After a transplant, some of the T cells may come from the graft donor. The V and J segments used are TRBV2 and TRBJ2-7, with no D gene named confidently. The CDR3 corresponds to CASSEGLGYEQYF. The DNA sequence is given as TGTGCCAGCAGTGAAGGGTTGGGGTACGAGCAGTACTTC.